This T cell receptor beta chain is drawn from a study of cytomegalovirus exposure and HLA in healthy donors. This CDR3 is built from 15 residues. Trimming cost V 8 bases and J 2 bases; bases outside gene matches: 10. Per germline, CDR1 SQVTM and CDR2 ANQGSEA. With 60 Vbeta and 13 Jbeta primers, the PCR was carried out. Here immunoSEQ multiplex PCR was the method, and the copy in TCRdb shows in-frame clones only, minus some. The sample shows approximately 150,000 clones, 60% to 80% of them seen only once. J is TRBJ1-2 and V is TRBV29-1, with 11 bases fitting TRBD1. Sequenced: PBMCs. The TCR comes from a woman in her thirties or forties in good health and CMV-seropositive. The CDR3 is CSTPRGDRGNYGYTF. CDR3 DNA: TGCAGCACACCCAGGGGGGACAGGGGGAACTATGGCTACACCTTC.